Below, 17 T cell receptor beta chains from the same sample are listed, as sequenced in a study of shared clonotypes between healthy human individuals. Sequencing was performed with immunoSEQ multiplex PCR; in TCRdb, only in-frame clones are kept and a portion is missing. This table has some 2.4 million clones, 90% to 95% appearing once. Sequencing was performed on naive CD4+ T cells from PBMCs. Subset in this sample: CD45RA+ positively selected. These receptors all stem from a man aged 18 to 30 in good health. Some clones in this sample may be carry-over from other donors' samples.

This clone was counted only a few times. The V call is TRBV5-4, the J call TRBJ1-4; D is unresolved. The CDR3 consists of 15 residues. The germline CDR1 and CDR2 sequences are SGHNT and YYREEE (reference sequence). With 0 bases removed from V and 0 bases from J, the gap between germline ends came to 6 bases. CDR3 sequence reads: CASSLDAATNEKLFF. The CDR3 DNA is TGTGCCAGCAGCTTGGACGCTGCAACTAATGAAAAACTGTTTTTT. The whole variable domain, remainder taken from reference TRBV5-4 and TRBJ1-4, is ETGVTQSPTHLIKTRGQQVTLRCSSQSGHNTVSWYQQALGQGPQFIFQYYREEENGRGNFPPRFSGLQFPNYSSELNVNALELDDSALYLCASSLDAATNEKLFFGSGTQLSVL.

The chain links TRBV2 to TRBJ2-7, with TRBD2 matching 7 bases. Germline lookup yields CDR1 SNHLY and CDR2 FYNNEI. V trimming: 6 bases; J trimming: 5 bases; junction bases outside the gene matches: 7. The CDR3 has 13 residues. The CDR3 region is CASSRQGGHEQYF. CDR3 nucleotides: TGTGCCAGCAGCCGGCAGGGAGGGCACGAGCAGTACTTC. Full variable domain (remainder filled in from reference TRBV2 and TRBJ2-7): EPEVTQTPSHQVTQMGQEVILRCVPISNHLYFYWYRQILGQKVEFLVSFYNNEISEKSEIFDDQFSVERPDGSNFTLKIRSTKLEDSAMYFCASSRQGGHEQYFGPGTRLTVT.

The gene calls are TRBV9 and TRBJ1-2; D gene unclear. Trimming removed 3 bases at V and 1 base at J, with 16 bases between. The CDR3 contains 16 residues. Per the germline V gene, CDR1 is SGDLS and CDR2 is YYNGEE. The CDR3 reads CASSGVGNNDNYGYTF. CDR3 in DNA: TGTGCCAGCAGCGGGGTGGGCAACAACGATAACTATGGCTACACCTTC. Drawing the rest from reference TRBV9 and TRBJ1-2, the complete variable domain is DSGVTQTPKHLITATGQRVTLRCSPRSGDLSVYWYQQSLDQGLQFLIQYYNGEERAKGNILERFSAQQFPDLHSELNLSSLELGDSALYFCASSGVGNNDNYGYTFGSGTRLTVV.

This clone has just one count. The CDR3 is CASSVTSGNTDTQYF. The CDR3 DNA follows: TGTGCCAGCAGCGTGACTAGCGGGAACACAGATACGCAGTATTTT. V gene TRBV9 combines with J gene TRBJ2-3, with TRBD2 matching over 11 bases. The length of the CDR3 is 15 residues. V dropped 2 bases and J dropped 2; count of bases not matched to a gene: 1. Germline V gene lookup returns CDR1 SGDLS and CDR2 YYNGEE.

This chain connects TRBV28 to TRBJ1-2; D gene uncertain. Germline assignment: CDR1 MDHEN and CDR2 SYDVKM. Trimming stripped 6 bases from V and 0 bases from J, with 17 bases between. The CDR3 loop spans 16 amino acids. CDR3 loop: CASRLTSGPANYGYTF. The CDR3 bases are TGTGCCAGCAGACTCACTTCCGGACCAGCTAACTATGGCTACACCTTC.

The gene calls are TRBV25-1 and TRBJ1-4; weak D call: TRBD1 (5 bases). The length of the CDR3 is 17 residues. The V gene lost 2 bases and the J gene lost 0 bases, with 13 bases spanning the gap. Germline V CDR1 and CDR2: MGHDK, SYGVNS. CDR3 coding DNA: TGTGCCAGCAGTGAAAATATTGGGGGACCAACTAATGAAAAACTGTTTTTT. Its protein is CASSENIGGPTNEKLFF.

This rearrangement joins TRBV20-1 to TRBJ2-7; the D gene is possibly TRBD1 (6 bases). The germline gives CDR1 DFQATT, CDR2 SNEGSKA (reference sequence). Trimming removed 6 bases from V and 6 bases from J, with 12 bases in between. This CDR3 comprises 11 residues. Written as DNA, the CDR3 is TGCAGTGCCGCAGGGGCCGCCGAGCAGTACTTC. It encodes CSAAGAAEQYF.

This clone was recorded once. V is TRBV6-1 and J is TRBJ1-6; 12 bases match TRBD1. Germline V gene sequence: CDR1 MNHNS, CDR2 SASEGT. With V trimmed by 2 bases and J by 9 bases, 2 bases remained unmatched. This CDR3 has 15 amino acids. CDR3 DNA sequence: TGTGCCAGCAGTGAATGGGACAGGGGGCTTTCACCCCTCCACTTT. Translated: CASSEWDRGLSPLHF.

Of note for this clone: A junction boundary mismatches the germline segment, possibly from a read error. Here the CDR3 reads CASSFWASGSIDTQYF. CDR3 coding DNA: TGTGCCAGCAGTTTTTGGGCTAGCGGGAGCATAGATACGCAGTATTTT. This sequence joins TRBV28 and TRBJ2-3, with 10 positions matching TRBD2. This CDR3 contains 16 residues. The germline V gene has CDR1 MDHEN and CDR2 SYDVKM.

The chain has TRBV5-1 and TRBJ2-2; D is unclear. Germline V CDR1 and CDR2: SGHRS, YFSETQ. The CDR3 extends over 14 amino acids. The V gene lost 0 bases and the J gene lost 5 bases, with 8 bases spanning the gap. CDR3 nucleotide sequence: TGCGCCAGCAGCTTGGAAGCCGGGACCGGGGAGCTGTTTTTT. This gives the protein CASSLEAGTGELFF.

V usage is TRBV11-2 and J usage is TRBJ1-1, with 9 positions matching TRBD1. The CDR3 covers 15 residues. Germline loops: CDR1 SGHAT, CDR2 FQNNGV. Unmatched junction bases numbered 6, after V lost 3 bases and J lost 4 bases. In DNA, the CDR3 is TGTGCCAGCAGCTTCACAGGGGGCGAAACCACTGAAGCTTTCTTT. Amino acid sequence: CASSFTGGETTEAFF.

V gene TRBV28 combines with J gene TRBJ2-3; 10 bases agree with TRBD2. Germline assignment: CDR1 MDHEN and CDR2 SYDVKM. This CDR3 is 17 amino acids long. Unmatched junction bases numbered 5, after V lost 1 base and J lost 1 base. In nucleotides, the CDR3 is TGTGCCAGCAGTTTATACTCTAGCGGGGGACGCACAGATACGCAGTATTTT. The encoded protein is CASSLYSSGGRTDTQYF.

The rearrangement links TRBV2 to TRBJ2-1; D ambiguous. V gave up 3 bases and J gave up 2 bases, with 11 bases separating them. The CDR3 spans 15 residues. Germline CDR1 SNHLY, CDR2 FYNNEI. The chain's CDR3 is CASSEYGSPYNEQFF. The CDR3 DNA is TGTGCCAGCAGTGAGTATGGAAGTCCCTACAATGAGCAGTTCTTC.

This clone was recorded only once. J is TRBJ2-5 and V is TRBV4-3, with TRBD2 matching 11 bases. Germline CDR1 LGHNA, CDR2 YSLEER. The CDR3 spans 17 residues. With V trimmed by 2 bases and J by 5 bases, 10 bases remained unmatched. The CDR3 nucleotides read TGCGCCAGCAGCCAAACCCCCGGGACTAGCGGACGGGAGACCCAGTACTTC. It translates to CASSQTPGTSGRETQYF.

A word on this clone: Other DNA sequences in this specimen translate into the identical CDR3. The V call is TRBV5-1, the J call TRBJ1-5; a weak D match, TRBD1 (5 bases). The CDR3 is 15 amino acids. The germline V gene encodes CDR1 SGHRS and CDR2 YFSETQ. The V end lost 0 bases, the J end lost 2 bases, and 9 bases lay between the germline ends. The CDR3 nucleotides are TGCGCCAGCAGCTTGGGGGGCTCCGGCAATCAGCCCCAGCATTTT. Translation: CASSLGGSGNQPQHF.

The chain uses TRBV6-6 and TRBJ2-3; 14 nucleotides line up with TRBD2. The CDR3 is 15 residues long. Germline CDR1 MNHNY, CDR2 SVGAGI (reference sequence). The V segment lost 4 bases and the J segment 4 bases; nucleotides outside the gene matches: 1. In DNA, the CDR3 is TGTGCCAGCAGTTTGGGACTAGCGGGAGCAGATACGCAGTATTTT. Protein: CASSLGLAGADTQYF.

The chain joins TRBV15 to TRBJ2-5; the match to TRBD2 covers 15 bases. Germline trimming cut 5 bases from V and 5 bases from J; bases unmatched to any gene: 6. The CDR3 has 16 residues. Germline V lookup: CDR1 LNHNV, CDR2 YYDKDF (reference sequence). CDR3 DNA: TGTGCCACCAGCCAGGGACTAGCGGGAGGTGGGGAGACCCAGTACTTC. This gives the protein CATSQGLAGGGETQYF.